The 20 T cell receptor beta chains presented below share a single source sample, sequenced in a study of T cells after yellow fever vaccination. From the 5' RACE reads, TCRdb called clonotypes with MiXCR, one entry per CDR3 protein. Of a few hundred thousand distinct CDR3 sequences in the sample, approximately 7% were seen once. The source material was PBMCs, sampled roughly 45 days after the first yellow fever vaccination. These receptors were taken from a man aged 18 to 30 who received the YFV17D yellow fever vaccine.

V gene TRBV7-1 combines with J gene TRBJ2-7, with unresolved D. TRBV7-1 belongs to the ORF category, with a function that is uncertain. The CDR3 is 13 residues long. The V end lost 3 bases, the J end lost 6 bases, and 12 bases lay between the germline ends. In nucleotides, the CDR3 is TGTGCCAGCAGCTCCTGGACCCCCTGCGAGCAGTACTTC. This gives the protein CASSSWTPCEQYF.

This clonotype was counted between two and nine times. J is TRBJ2-7 and V is TRBV5-6, with 11 bases matching TRBD2. Germline CDR1 reads SGHDT; CDR2 reads YYEEEE. The junction had 4 bases not matched to a gene; V was cut back by 2 bases and J by 6 bases. This CDR3 is 14 amino acids long. The CDR3 nucleotides are TGTGCCAGCAGCTTCTTAGCGGGGGGGCGCGAGCAGTACTTC. It encodes CASSFLAGGREQYF.

The sample holds a few counts of this clonotype. The chain links TRBV28 to TRBJ1-4, with D maybe TRBD1 (5 bases). CDR3 size: 16 residues. Germline V CDR1 and CDR2: MDHEN, SYDVKM. V was shortened by 5 bases and J by 11 bases, with 24 bases between the two germline ends. The CDR3 here is CASSQLTGAGGLKLFF. The CDR3 DNA is TGTGCCAGCAGTCAGCTCACCGGGGCAGGAGGGCTTAAACTGTTTTTT.

The V gene is TRBV10-2, the J gene TRBJ2-3; tentative D call: TRBD1 (6 bases). CDR3 size: 16 residues. Germline CDR1 reads WSHSY; CDR2 reads SAAADI. The V and J ends lost 4 bases and 0 bases respectively, with 14 bases between them. The CDR3 protein is CASSGSGTTSTDTQYF. DNA for the CDR3: TGCGCCAGCAGTGGATCCGGGACAACTAGCACAGATACGCAGTATTTT.

This clonotype has just a few counts. The chain carries TRBV7-6 and TRBJ2-5; 8 bases match TRBD1. The CDR3 is 14 amino acids. Germline-derived CDR1 and CDR2 are SGHVS and FNYEAQ. V shed 5 bases and J 4 bases; nucleotides not matched to a gene: 6. Written as DNA, the CDR3 is TGTGCCAGCAGCCCTCCGACAGGGGTAGAGACCCAGTACTTC. It translates to CASSPPTGVETQYF.

This clonotype was detected many times. The chain has TRBV4-3 and TRBJ2-3; weak D call: TRBD1 (6 bases). Trimming pared 1 base from V and 4 bases from J, leaving 15 bases between. Germline CDR1 reads LGHNA; CDR2 reads YSLEER. CDR3 size: 16 residues. The CDR3 coding sequence is TGCGCCAGCAGCCAAGCCCAGACGACAGGTCCAGATACGCAGTATTTT. Its protein product is CASSQAQTTGPDTQYF.

This clonotype was seen many times. The V and J genes are TRBV5-1 and TRBJ2-7; D assignment may be TRBD1 or TRBD2 (5 bases each). Deletions cut 4 bases from V and 3 bases from J, with 14 bases between. CDR1 is SGHRS and CDR2 is YFSETQ in the germline V gene. This CDR3 is 14 amino acids long. CDR3 DNA sequence: TGCGCCAGCAGCCGAACGCAGGGACGCTACGAGCAGTACTTC. Translated, it gives CASSRTQGRYEQYF.

This clonotype was counted at least ten times. J is TRBJ2-5 and V is TRBV9; D assignment may be TRBD1 or TRBD2 (5 bases each). This CDR3 has 17 residues. CDR1 and CDR2 from the germline V gene are SGDLS and YYNGEE. Trimming removed 0 bases at V and 1 base at J, with 16 bases between. The CDR3 sequence is CASSVGKGPRVQETQYF. Written as DNA, the CDR3 is TGTGCCAGCAGCGTAGGGAAGGGACCCAGGGTCCAAGAGACCCAGTACTTC.

The gene calls are TRBV6-5 and TRBJ2-7; 9 nucleotides align to TRBD2. CDR3 length equals 16 residues. V shed 0 bases, J shed 2 bases, and the junction held 5 bases outside the gene matches. Germline lookup yields CDR1 MNHEY and CDR2 SVGAGI. The CDR3 loop reads CASSYSERGATYEQYF. DNA of the CDR3: TGTGCCAGCAGTTACTCGGAGCGGGGGGCCACCTACGAGCAGTACTTC.

This clonotype was seen a handful of times. The V gene is TRBV4-2, the J gene TRBJ2-5; a weak D match, TRBD2 (6 bases). Germline V gene lookup returns CDR1 LGHNA and CDR2 YNFKEQ. There are 14 residues in the CDR3. Trimming took off 3 bases at V and 4 bases at J, with 12 bases between the two ends. The CDR3 region has the DNA TGTGCCAGCAGCCAGCGGGTGGGAGGAGAGACCCAGTACTTC. It translates to CASSQRVGGETQYF.

The V call is TRBV29-1, the J call TRBJ2-7; D uncertain. Trimming left V 4 bases short and J 7 bases short, with 11 bases between. Germline loops: CDR1 SQVTM, CDR2 ANQGSEA. The CDR3 loop spans 11 amino acids. The CDR3 loop reads CSVGSSGEQYF. The CDR3 DNA follows: TGCAGCGTTGGATCCTCCGGGGAGCAGTACTTC.

V and J are TRBV4-1 and TRBJ2-7; maybe TRBD1 (6 bases). Germline V gene data show CDR1 as MGHRA and CDR2 as YSYEKL. V dropped 0 bases and J dropped 3 bases, with 9 bases sitting between them. The CDR3 has 14 amino acids. CDR3 amino acids: CASSQEQGNYEQYV. The CDR3 DNA is TGCGCCAGCAGCCAAGAGCAGGGGAACTACGAGCAGTACGTC.

This clonotype was observed at least ten times. The genes are TRBV6-2 or TRBV6-3 and TRBJ2-1; D unclear. The germline CDR1 and CDR2 sequences are MNHEY and SVGEGT. This CDR3 has 17 amino acids. Trimming removed 5 bases from V and 4 bases from J, with 21 bases in between. The DNA of the CDR3 is TGTGCCAGCAGTGTCGCGTCCGTGGCAGACCCATACAATGAGCAGTTCTTC. Amino acid sequence: CASSVASVADPYNEQFF.

This clonotype has a count of ten or more. The J gene is TRBJ2-3, the V gene TRBV4-3; D uncertain. Per the germline V gene, CDR1 is LGHNA and CDR2 is YSLEER. This CDR3 is 14 amino acids long. Trimming stripped 3 bases from V and 0 bases from J, with 7 bases between. As DNA, the CDR3 is TGCGCCAGCAGCCAGACGGACAGCACAGATACGCAGTATTTT. Residues: CASSQTDSTDTQYF.

This clonotype has only a few counts. The J gene is TRBJ2-1, the V gene TRBV3-1; TRBD2 agrees at 16 bases. The trim removed 7 bases at V and 0 bases at J, leaving 6 bases unmatched. This CDR3 is 18 amino acids long. Germline V CDR1 and CDR2: LGHDT, YNNKEL (reference sequence). DNA of the CDR3: TGTGCCAGCACCGGGGGACTAGCGGGGGGGGGCTCCTACAATGAGCAGTTCTTC. This codes for CASTGGLAGGGSYNEQFF.

The chain joins TRBV27 to TRBJ1-4, with 7 bases that match TRBD1. Trimming at V came to 6 bases and at J to 8 bases, leaving 15 bases not matched to a gene. This CDR3 contains 16 residues. Germline V gene data show CDR1 as MNHEY and CDR2 as SMNVEV (reference sequence). The CDR3 loop reads CASRPPGGAQQEKLFF. The CDR3 region has the DNA TGTGCCAGCAGACCTCCAGGGGGGGCTCAGCAAGAAAAACTGTTTTTT. Together with reference TRBV27 and TRBJ1-4, the CDR3 gives the full variable domain: EAQVTQNPRYLITVTGKKLTVTCSQNMNHEYMSWYRQDPGLGLRQIYYSMNVEVTDKGDVPEGYKVSRKEKRNFPLILESPSPNQTSLYFCASRPPGGAQQEKLFFGSGTQLSVL.

In regard to this clonotype: This may arise from a read error, as a much more abundant clone is one base away. The CDR3 coding sequence is TGCAGTGCTAGATATGCGGGGGTGGGAGATCCGCAGTATTTT. It specifies CSARYAGVGDPQYF. The chain links TRBV20-1 to TRBJ2-3; 7 bases map to TRBD2. The CDR3 is 14 residues long. Germline V gene data show CDR1 as DFQATT and CDR2 as SNEGSKA (reference sequence).

Here the CDR3 reads CSVERRWDEQFF. The CDR3 region has the DNA TGCAGCGTTGAGCGTCGATGGGATGAGCAGTTCTTC. The chain combines TRBV29-1 with TRBJ2-1, with D uncertain. CDR1 and CDR2 from the germline V gene are SQVTM and ANQGSEA. Trimming removed 3 bases at V and 8 bases at J, with 11 bases between. The CDR3 sequence is 12 residues long.

The rearrangement uses TRBV7-2 and TRBJ2-1; TRBD1 might be the D (7 bases). From germline, CDR1 is SGHTA and CDR2 FQGNSA. The CDR3 has 15 residues. V was trimmed by 2 bases and J by 8 bases, leaving 16 bases between them. In DNA, the CDR3 is TGTGCCAGCAGCTTATTTGTCTCCAGGGGGGATGAGCAGTTCTTC. Protein product: CASSLFVSRGDEQFF.

The rearrangement uses TRBV7-9 and TRBJ2-2; D is undetermined. Germline V gene lookup returns CDR1 SEHNR and CDR2 FQNEAQ (reference sequence). This CDR3 comprises 14 residues. Trimming removed 1 base at V and 3 bases at J, with 6 bases between. DNA of the CDR3: TGTGCCAGCAGCTTAGGGGCTTACACCGGGGAGCTGTTTTTT. Translated: CASSLGAYTGELFF.